The rows below give T cell receptor beta chains drawn from one sample of a study of blood T cell repertoires in COVID-19. Clones were sequenced by immunoSEQ multiplex PCR, and TCRdb holds only the in-frame ones, with some missing. The table has approximately 290,000 clones, approximately 83% seen once. Source material: PBMCs or T cells enriched from blood (not recorded which). These receptors were taken from a woman in her 30s who had recovered from COVID-19. Each CDR3 is given with its conserved first and last residue. The order of the fields is clone size, D gene, J gene, V gene, CDR3 protein, CDR3 DNA. D genes are given only for firm matches. Expanded clones get a size class; other rows say once, few or many, or leave the size out.

clone size: -
D gene: -
J gene: TRBJ2-6
V gene: TRBV18
CDR3 protein: CASSPPKPGGPGANVLTF
CDR3 DNA: TGTGCCAGCTCACCACCAAAACCCGGGGGGCCTGGGGCCAACGTCCTGACTTTC

clone size: -
D gene: -
J gene: TRBJ1-1
V gene: TRBV7-9
CDR3 protein: CASSSTPIEAFF
CDR3 DNA: TGTGCCAGCAGCTCCACCCCGATCGAGGCTTTCTTT

clone size: -
D gene: -
J gene: TRBJ1-2
V gene: TRBV12-3/TRBV12-4
CDR3 protein: CATAGSYYGYTF
CDR3 DNA: TGTGCCACGGCCGGGAGTTACTATGGCTACACCTTC

clone size: -
D gene: TRBD2
J gene: TRBJ2-2
V gene: TRBV13
CDR3 protein: CASSWGTGGAPGELFF
CDR3 DNA: TGTGCCAGCAGTTGGGGGACGGGGGGGGCCCCCGGGGAGCTGTTTTTT

clone size: -
D gene: -
J gene: TRBJ1-1
V gene: TRBV5-1
CDR3 protein: CASSTRPRGTEAFF
CDR3 DNA: TGCGCCAGCAGCACCCGCCCGAGGGGGACTGAAGCTTTCTTT

clone size: -
D gene: -
J gene: TRBJ1-1
V gene: TRBV18
CDR3 protein: CASSPLPRSGMNTEAFF
CDR3 DNA: TGTGCCAGCTCACCTCTCCCGAGGAGCGGGATGAACACTGAAGCTTTCTTT

clone size: once
D gene: -
J gene: TRBJ1-4
V gene: TRBV25-1
CDR3 protein: CASSSMTGPNEKLFF
CDR3 DNA: TGTGCCAGCTCATCGATGACAGGTCCGAATGAAAAACTGTTTTTT

clone size: -
D gene: -
J gene: TRBJ1-3
V gene: TRBV6-5
CDR3 protein: CASTLSGGSGNTIYF
CDR3 DNA: TGTGCCAGCACCCTATCCGGGGGCTCTGGAAACACCATATATTTT

clone size: -
D gene: -
J gene: TRBJ1-2
V gene: TRBV29-1
CDR3 protein: CSVSSGTRAYGYTF
CDR3 DNA: TGCAGCGTTTCTTCCGGGACAAGAGCCTATGGCTACACCTTC

clone size: -
D gene: -
J gene: TRBJ2-7
V gene: TRBV19
CDR3 protein: CASSPGIEQYF
CDR3 DNA: TGTGCCAGTAGTCCAGGGATCGAGCAGTACTTC

clone size: -
D gene: TRBD2
J gene: TRBJ2-2
V gene: TRBV11-2
CDR3 protein: CASSLGGGLELFF
CDR3 DNA: TGTGCCAGCAGCTTAGGCGGGGGACTGGAGCTGTTTTTT

clone size: -
D gene: -
J gene: TRBJ2-5
V gene: TRBV28
CDR3 protein: CASSLRETQYF
CDR3 DNA: TGTGCCAGCAGTTTGCGGGAGACCCAGTACTTC

clone size: -
D gene: -
J gene: TRBJ1-5
V gene: TRBV7-2
CDR3 protein: CASSLDSQPQHF
CDR3 DNA: TGTGCCAGCAGCTTAGATAGTCAGCCCCAGCATTTT

clone size: -
D gene: TRBD1
J gene: TRBJ1-2
V gene: TRBV10-3
CDR3 protein: CAIRGDRGLSNYGYTF
CDR3 DNA: TGTGCCATCAGGGGGGACAGGGGCCTTTCCAACTATGGCTACACCTTC

clone size: -
D gene: -
J gene: TRBJ1-1
V gene: TRBV10-3
CDR3 protein: CAISVLGGTEAFF
CDR3 DNA: TGTGCCATCAGTGTATTGGGGGGCACTGAAGCTTTCTTT

clone size: -
D gene: -
J gene: TRBJ1-6
V gene: TRBV13
CDR3 protein: CASSFRGLANSPLHF
CDR3 DNA: TGTGCCAGCAGCTTTAGGGGATTGGCGAATTCACCCCTCCACTTT

clone size: once
D gene: -
J gene: TRBJ1-5
V gene: TRBV18
CDR3 protein: CASSPQTGNQPQHF
CDR3 DNA: TGTGCCAGCTCACCACAGACAGGAAATCAGCCCCAGCATTTT

clone size: -
D gene: TRBD2
J gene: TRBJ2-1
V gene: TRBV5-1
CDR3 protein: CASSFPSGGRRSYNEQFF
CDR3 DNA: TGCGCCAGCAGCTTCCCTAGCGGGGGCCGCCGCTCCTACAATGAGCAGTTCTTC

clone size: -
D gene: TRBD2
J gene: TRBJ2-2
V gene: TRBV15
CDR3 protein: CATSTTSGQPTGELFF
CDR3 DNA: TGTGCCACCAGCACGACTAGCGGACAGCCTACCGGGGAGCTGTTTTTT

clone size: -
D gene: TRBD2
J gene: TRBJ2-7
V gene: TRBV7-9
CDR3 protein: CASSVGPSGRVYEQYF
CDR3 DNA: TGTGCCAGCAGCGTCGGCCCCAGCGGGAGAGTGTACGAGCAGTACTTC

clone size: once
D gene: -
J gene: TRBJ1-4
V gene: TRBV5-1
CDR3 protein: CASSLGRFNEKLFF
CDR3 DNA: TGCGCCAGCAGCTTGGGGAGATTTAATGAAAAACTGTTTTTT

clone size: -
D gene: TRBD2
J gene: TRBJ2-1
V gene: TRBV18
CDR3 protein: CAGGRHNEQFF
CDR3 DNA: TGTGCGGGGGGGAGACACAATGAGCAGTTCTTC

clone size: -
D gene: -
J gene: TRBJ1-6
V gene: TRBV27
CDR3 protein: CASSWQGSSPLHF
CDR3 DNA: TGTGCCAGCAGTTGGCAGGGGTCTTCACCCCTCCACTTT

clone size: -
D gene: -
J gene: TRBJ2-7
V gene: TRBV5-1
CDR3 protein: CASSPWDNSYEQYF
CDR3 DNA: TGCGCCAGCAGCCCGTGGGACAACTCCTACGAGCAGTACTTC

clone size: -
D gene: TRBD1
J gene: TRBJ1-1
V gene: TRBV10-1
CDR3 protein: CASSGYRGSEAFF
CDR3 DNA: TGCGCCAGCAGTGGGTACAGGGGCTCTGAAGCTTTCTTT

clone size: -
D gene: TRBD2
J gene: TRBJ2-1
V gene: TRBV3-1/TRBV3-2
CDR3 protein: CASSEAGGLEQFF
CDR3 DNA: TGTGCCAGCAGCGAAGCGGGAGGGCTGGAGCAGTTCTTC

clone size: -
D gene: -
J gene: TRBJ2-5
V gene: TRBV25-1
CDR3 protein: CASSKGGSQETQYF
CDR3 DNA: TGTGCCAGCAGTAAGGGAGGCTCCCAAGAGACCCAGTACTTC

clone size: -
D gene: -
J gene: TRBJ2-7
V gene: TRBV6-5
CDR3 protein: CASVTAYEQYF
CDR3 DNA: TGTGCCAGCGTGACAGCGTACGAGCAGTACTTC

clone size: -
D gene: TRBD1
J gene: TRBJ1-1
V gene: TRBV11-2
CDR3 protein: CASSLAGQGAFAFF
CDR3 DNA: TGTGCCAGCAGCTTAGCGGGACAGGGGGCGTTTGCTTTCTTT

clone size: -
D gene: -
J gene: TRBJ2-1
V gene: TRBV2
CDR3 protein: CASSEEEGIYNEQFF
CDR3 DNA: TGTGCCAGCAGTGAAGAGGAGGGTATCTACAATGAGCAGTTCTTC

clone size: once
D gene: TRBD1
J gene: TRBJ1-5
V gene: TRBV30
CDR3 protein: CAWRPKTGTGDNQPQHF
CDR3 DNA: TGTGCCTGGAGGCCAAAAACCGGGACAGGTGACAATCAGCCCCAGCATTTT

clone size: -
D gene: TRBD1
J gene: TRBJ1-6
V gene: TRBV5-1
CDR3 protein: CASSAGQGDNSPLHF
CDR3 DNA: TGCGCCAGCAGCGCAGGACAGGGCGATAATTCACCCCTCCACTTT

clone size: -
D gene: TRBD1
J gene: TRBJ2-7
V gene: TRBV27
CDR3 protein: CASSLGTGTHEQYF
CDR3 DNA: TGTGCCAGCAGTTTAGGGACAGGGACGCACGAGCAGTACTTC

clone size: -
D gene: -
J gene: TRBJ2-2
V gene: TRBV28
CDR3 protein: CASSLRGGELFF
CDR3 DNA: TGTGCCAGCAGTTTGAGAGGAGGGGAGCTGTTTTTT

clone size: -
D gene: TRBD1
J gene: TRBJ1-6
V gene: TRBV19
CDR3 protein: CASSGRQGLRNSPLHF
CDR3 DNA: TGTGCCAGTAGTGGAAGACAGGGTTTGAGGAATTCACCCCTCCACTTT

clone size: -
D gene: -
J gene: TRBJ1-2
V gene: TRBV5-4
CDR3 protein: CASSSGGPYGYTF
CDR3 DNA: TGTGCCAGCAGCTCTGGCGGTCCCTATGGCTACACCTTC

clone size: -
D gene: -
J gene: TRBJ2-1
V gene: TRBV10-1
CDR3 protein: CASSGGLRARHNEQFF
CDR3 DNA: TGCGCCAGCAGTGGGGGCCTCAGGGCGAGACATAATGAGCAGTTCTTC

clone size: -
D gene: TRBD1
J gene: TRBJ1-5
V gene: TRBV7-8
CDR3 protein: CASSSGTVNSYSNQPQHF
CDR3 DNA: TGTGCCAGCAGCTCCGGGACAGTTAATTCTTATAGCAATCAGCCCCAGCATTTT

clone size: -
D gene: -
J gene: TRBJ1-4
V gene: TRBV12-2
CDR3 protein: CASRLLVGGMDRGPLNEKLFF
CDR3 DNA: TGTGCAAGTCGCTTATTAGTAGGAGGGATGGACAGGGGACCTCTTAATGAAAAACTGTTTTTT

clone size: -
D gene: TRBD2
J gene: TRBJ2-1
V gene: TRBV14
CDR3 protein: CASSYGRSQFF
CDR3 DNA: TGTGCCAGCAGCTACGGGAGGAGTCAGTTCTTC

clone size: -
D gene: -
J gene: TRBJ1-5
V gene: TRBV2
CDR3 protein: CASKSGSGVSNQPQHF
CDR3 DNA: TGTGCCAGTAAATCGGGATCCGGGGTTTCCAATCAGCCCCAGCATTTT

clone size: -
D gene: TRBD1
J gene: TRBJ1-5
V gene: TRBV6-5
CDR3 protein: CASSYSGTGGNQPQHF
CDR3 DNA: TGTGCCAGCAGTTACTCCGGGACAGGAGGCAATCAGCCCCAGCATTTT

clone size: -
D gene: TRBD2
J gene: TRBJ2-7
V gene: TRBV7-2
CDR3 protein: CASSLGTSGTREQYF
CDR3 DNA: TGTGCCAGCAGCTTAGGGACTAGCGGGACGAGGGAGCAGTACTTC

clone size: -
D gene: TRBD2
J gene: TRBJ2-1
V gene: TRBV5-4
CDR3 protein: CASSLGGREHEQFF
CDR3 DNA: TGTGCCAGCAGCTTGGGCGGGAGGGAACATGAGCAGTTCTTC

clone size: -
D gene: -
J gene: TRBJ2-2
V gene: TRBV28
CDR3 protein: CASEVGTGELFF
CDR3 DNA: TGTGCCAGCGAGGTTGGAACCGGGGAGCTGTTTTTT

clone size: -
D gene: TRBD2
J gene: TRBJ2-4
V gene: TRBV3-1/TRBV3-2
CDR3 protein: CASSHSGLAGAKNIQYF
CDR3 DNA: TGTGCCAGCAGCCACTCCGGACTAGCGGGAGCCAAAAACATTCAGTACTTC

clone size: once
D gene: -
J gene: TRBJ2-7
V gene: TRBV11-2
CDR3 protein: CASSLASNYEQYF
CDR3 DNA: TGTGCCAGCAGCTTAGCCAGTAACTACGAGCAGTACTTC

clone size: -
D gene: -
J gene: TRBJ1-4
V gene: TRBV25-1
CDR3 protein: CASSAPGAEKLFF
CDR3 DNA: TGTGCCAGCAGTGCCCCAGGGGCTGAAAAACTGTTTTTT

clone size: -
D gene: TRBD1
J gene: TRBJ1-2
V gene: TRBV7-9
CDR3 protein: CASSLDPGQGTYRNYGYTF
CDR3 DNA: TGTGCCAGCAGCTTAGATCCGGGACAGGGGACTTACCGTAACTATGGCTACACCTTC

clone size: -
D gene: TRBD1
J gene: TRBJ2-1
V gene: TRBV29-1
CDR3 protein: CSVDGTGISYNEQFF
CDR3 DNA: TGCAGCGTTGACGGGACAGGGATATCCTACAATGAGCAGTTCTTC

clone size: -
D gene: -
J gene: TRBJ1-1
V gene: TRBV28
CDR3 protein: CASSFPGSNTEAFF
CDR3 DNA: TGTGCCAGCAGTTTTCCGGGGTCGAACACTGAAGCTTTCTTT

clone size: few
D gene: TRBD1
J gene: TRBJ1-5
V gene: TRBV23-1
CDR3 protein: CASSRTGEEHQPQHF
CDR3 DNA: TGCGCCAGCAGTCGGACAGGGGAGGAACATCAGCCCCAGCATTTT

clone size: -
D gene: TRBD1
J gene: TRBJ1-4
V gene: TRBV14
CDR3 protein: CASSQEGGTGREKLFF
CDR3 DNA: TGTGCCAGCAGCCAAGAGGGGGGGACAGGTCGTGAAAAACTGTTTTTT

clone size: -
D gene: -
J gene: TRBJ2-5
V gene: TRBV29-1
CDR3 protein: CSVKDSVTQETQYF
CDR3 DNA: TGCAGCGTCAAAGACAGCGTGACCCAAGAGACCCAGTACTTC